This T cell receptor (beta chain) was sequenced during a study of Ad26.COV2.S vaccination and SARS-CoV-2 variants. The method was immunoSEQ multiplex PCR; TCRdb's version includes in-frame clones alone and lacks a portion of them. Here the sample spans 300,000 to 400,000 clones, around 90% being singletons. The CDR3 runs 19 residues. V was cut by 1 base and J by 1 base, with 21 bases left in between. Germline CDR1 LGHDT, CDR2 YNNKEL (reference sequence). Whole-study results and caveats: It is possible that the TCR breadth and depth analyses underestimated the total T cell responses.

As regards this clone: The antigen remains undetermined.

The starting material was peripheral blood, obtained after recovery from COVID-19. V usage is TRBV3-1 (or the pseudogene TRBV3-2) and J usage is TRBJ2-3, with D perhaps TRBD2 (6 bases). The receptor comes from a human donor who had recovered from COVID-19. The chain's CDR3 is CASSQGIIAAGIGTDTQYF. CDR3 in DNA: TGTGCCAGCAGCCAAGGCATCATAGCGGCGGGGATCGGCACAGATACGCAGTATTTT.